A selection of T cell receptor beta chains follows, all from one sample in a study of STAT5B mutations in CD4+ large granular lymphocyte leukemia. TCRdb's copy holds only in-frame clones and misses some; the assay was immunoSEQ multiplex PCR. The sample shows 30,000 to 35,000 clones, over 65% of them seen only once. What was sequenced was CD4+ T cells from blood buffy coats. These receptors all stem from a human donor in good health. CDR3s include the opening cysteine and the closing phenylalanine or tryptophan. A D gene is named only where the DNA matches it firmly. Size tells how often a clone was seen (once, few, many) or the class of an expanded clone, and some rows leave it out.

j_gene: TRBJ1-1
d_gene: -
abundance: -
v_gene: TRBV7-2
CDR3aa: CASSLGGKRTEAFF
CDR3nt: TGTGCCAGCTCACTGGGGGGGAAACGCACTGAAGCTTTCTTT

j_gene: TRBJ2-1
d_gene: -
abundance: -
v_gene: TRBV7-8
CDR3aa: CASSLLGSYNEQFF
CDR3nt: TGTGCCAGCAGCCTCCTAGGGTCCTACAATGAGCAGTTCTTC

j_gene: TRBJ2-5
d_gene: -
abundance: -
v_gene: TRBV11-2
CDR3aa: CASSLRGWETQYF
CDR3nt: TGTGCCAGCAGCTTACGAGGATGGGAGACCCAGTACTTC

j_gene: TRBJ1-3
d_gene: TRBD1
abundance: -
v_gene: TRBV19
CDR3aa: CASSPLRQGSTGNTIYF
CDR3nt: TGTGCCAGTAGTCCCCTCCGACAGGGAAGCACTGGAAACACCATATATTTT

j_gene: TRBJ2-2
d_gene: -
abundance: -
v_gene: TRBV5-6
CDR3aa: CASSLPGENTGELFF
CDR3nt: TGTGCCAGCAGCTTGCCCGGGGAGAACACCGGGGAGCTGTTTTTT

j_gene: TRBJ2-2
d_gene: TRBD2
abundance: -
v_gene: TRBV19
CDR3aa: CASSPAGVTGELFF
CDR3nt: TGTGCCAGTAGTCCCGCGGGGGTCACCGGGGAGCTGTTTTTT

j_gene: TRBJ1-5
d_gene: -
abundance: -
v_gene: TRBV7-8
CDR3aa: CASSLNGNNQPQHF
CDR3nt: TGTGCCAGCAGCTTAAACGGGAACAATCAGCCCCAGCATTTT

j_gene: TRBJ1-1
d_gene: TRBD1
abundance: -
v_gene: TRBV18
CDR3aa: CASSPNRGSGYTEAFF
CDR3nt: TGTGCCAGCTCACCCAACAGGGGATCAGGGTACACTGAAGCTTTCTTT

j_gene: TRBJ1-1
d_gene: TRBD1
abundance: once
v_gene: TRBV4-1
CDR3aa: CASSPTGRLSEAFF
CDR3nt: TGCGCCAGCAGCCCGACAGGGCGCCTGAGTGAAGCTTTCTTT

j_gene: TRBJ1-5
d_gene: -
abundance: -
v_gene: TRBV5-8
CDR3aa: CASSLGMDQPQHF
CDR3nt: TGTGCCAGCAGCTTGGGTATGGATCAGCCCCAGCATTTT

j_gene: TRBJ2-1
d_gene: -
abundance: -
v_gene: TRBV11-2
CDR3aa: CASAPGNEQFF
CDR3nt: TGTGCCAGCGCCCCTGGAAATGAGCAGTTCTTC

j_gene: TRBJ1-5
d_gene: -
abundance: few
v_gene: TRBV6-1
CDR3aa: CASSEIHQPQHF
CDR3nt: TGTGCCAGCAGTGAAATCCATCAGCCCCAGCATTTT

j_gene: TRBJ1-1
d_gene: -
abundance: -
v_gene: TRBV10-3
CDR3aa: CAISDGGPPRVNTEAFF
CDR3nt: TGTGCCATCAGTGACGGGGGGCCGCCTAGGGTGAACACTGAAGCTTTCTTT

j_gene: TRBJ1-1
d_gene: -
abundance: -
v_gene: TRBV18
CDR3aa: CASRSSGGNTEAFF
CDR3nt: TGTGCCAGCAGATCTAGCGGCGGGAACACTGAAGCTTTCTTT

j_gene: TRBJ2-1
d_gene: TRBD2
abundance: once
v_gene: TRBV11-3
CDR3aa: CASSSGLANYNEQFF
CDR3nt: TGTGCCAGCAGCTCGGGACTAGCGAATTACAATGAGCAGTTCTTC

j_gene: TRBJ2-7
d_gene: -
abundance: -
v_gene: TRBV4-1
CDR3aa: CASSREGSGEQYF
CDR3nt: TGCGCCAGCAGCCGGGAAGGGTCCGGCGAGCAGTACTTC

j_gene: TRBJ2-7
d_gene: -
abundance: -
v_gene: TRBV11-2
CDR3aa: CASSYYEQYF
CDR3nt: TGTGCCAGCAGCTACTACGAGCAGTACTTC

j_gene: TRBJ2-5
d_gene: TRBD2
abundance: -
v_gene: TRBV11-1
CDR3aa: CASSKRTSGGWETQYF
CDR3nt: TGTGCCAGCAGCAAAAGGACTAGCGGGGGATGGGAGACCCAGTACTTC

j_gene: TRBJ2-1
d_gene: TRBD2
abundance: -
v_gene: TRBV5-6
CDR3aa: CASSLSTSGSYNEQFF
CDR3nt: TGTGCCAGCAGCCTGTCGACTAGCGGGAGTTACAATGAGCAGTTCTTC

j_gene: TRBJ1-4
d_gene: -
abundance: -
v_gene: TRBV6-8
CDR3aa: CASSYKVTNEKLFF
CDR3nt: TGTGCCAGCAGTTACAAGGTAACTAATGAAAAACTGTTTTTT

j_gene: TRBJ2-3
d_gene: TRBD1
abundance: -
v_gene: TRBV10-3
CDR3aa: CAISESRRDRASTDTQYF
CDR3nt: TGTGCCATCAGTGAGTCCCGCCGGGACAGAGCTAGCACAGATACGCAGTATTTT

j_gene: TRBJ2-5
d_gene: -
abundance: -
v_gene: TRBV2
CDR3aa: CASTFQETQYF
CDR3nt: TGTGCCAGCACGTTTCAAGAGACCCAGTACTTC

j_gene: TRBJ2-3
d_gene: -
abundance: -
v_gene: TRBV5-4
CDR3aa: CASSPWGVGTDTQYF
CDR3nt: TGTGCCAGCAGCCCCTGGGGGGTGGGCACAGATACGCAGTATTTT

j_gene: TRBJ1-5
d_gene: -
abundance: -
v_gene: TRBV7-9
CDR3aa: CASGDSNQPQHF
CDR3nt: TGTGCCAGCGGGGATAGCAATCAGCCCCAGCATTTT

j_gene: TRBJ2-1
d_gene: TRBD2
abundance: -
v_gene: TRBV5-1
CDR3aa: CASSLVPSGGNNEQFF
CDR3nt: TGCGCCAGCAGCTTGGTGCCTAGCGGGGGAAACAATGAGCAGTTCTTC

j_gene: TRBJ1-1
d_gene: TRBD1
abundance: -
v_gene: TRBV11-3
CDR3aa: CASSLNRGNTEAFF
CDR3nt: TGTGCCAGCAGCTTAAACAGGGGGAACACTGAAGCTTTCTTT

j_gene: TRBJ2-1
d_gene: TRBD2
abundance: -
v_gene: TRBV10-3
CDR3aa: CAIRSSGREEAGGYNEQFF
CDR3nt: TGTGCCATCCGTTCATCTGGGCGCGAGGAAGCGGGGGGTTACAATGAGCAGTTCTTC

j_gene: TRBJ2-2
d_gene: -
abundance: -
v_gene: TRBV4-3
CDR3aa: CASSQRGSTGELFF
CDR3nt: TGCGCCAGCAGCCAAAGGGGTAGTACCGGGGAGCTGTTTTTT

j_gene: TRBJ1-1
d_gene: TRBD1
abundance: -
v_gene: TRBV7-2
CDR3aa: CASSQQPNRGQKAFF
CDR3nt: TGTGCCAGCAGCCAGCAGCCTAACAGGGGGCAAAAGGCTTTCTTT

j_gene: TRBJ2-7
d_gene: -
abundance: -
v_gene: TRBV7-8
CDR3aa: CASRSNGGGSYAEQYF
CDR3nt: TGTGCCAGCAGATCTAATGGGGGCGGGAGTTATGCCGAGCAGTACTTC

j_gene: TRBJ2-7
d_gene: TRBD2
abundance: -
v_gene: TRBV27
CDR3aa: CASSPRTSGNPYEQYF
CDR3nt: TGTGCCAGCAGTCCGAGGACTAGCGGGAATCCCTACGAGCAGTACTTC

j_gene: TRBJ2-2
d_gene: -
abundance: once
v_gene: TRBV7-8
CDR3aa: CASSLGGVAAPGELFF
CDR3nt: TGTGCCAGCAGCTTAGGTGGCGTGGCGGCTCCCGGGGAGCTGTTTTTT